This T cell receptor beta chain was sequenced for a study of PD-1 blockade in classical Hodgkin lymphoma. In every patient, relapse followed autologous stem cell transplantation, while exposure to brentuximab vedotin differed. Sequencing used immunoSEQ multiplex PCR; TCRdb keeps in-frame clones, though not all of them. This table has roughly 4,200 clones, approximately 71% appearing once. As regards this clone: Its antigen is unknown.

Trimming removed 5 bases from V and 6 bases from J, with 32 bases in between. The CDR3 has 19 residues. Germline CDR1 reads SGHAT; CDR2 reads FQNNGV. Findings and limits, study-wide: A significant rise in TCR diversity was seen by C4D1 for CD4+ cells but not for CD8+ cells. Newly diagnosed patients were said to have less baseline TCR diversity than healthy donors did. Complete responders matched newly diagnosed patients in baseline diversity.

The clonotype comes from a human donor with classical Hodgkin lymphoma. The rearrangement links TRBV11-2 to TRBJ2-7; possible D gene TRBD1, 5 bases. Sequenced here: peripheral blood mononuclear cells (PBMCs), sampled before the second cycle of nivolumab. The CDR3 coding sequence is TGTGCCAGCAGCCCATCTCTTTCTGGGGCAGCAGACTTATCGGGCGAGCAGTACTTC. It encodes CASSPSLSGAADLSGEQYF.